This T cell receptor (beta chain) is from a study of Graves' ophthalmopathy and Graves' hyperthyroidism. Study conclusions and caveats: Clonotypes were expanded in thyroid at above 0.001 frequency, and most also appeared in blood.

This clonotype was counted a single time. Its target is not known. This CDR3 region has 14 residues. Germline assignment: CDR1 SQVTM and CDR2 ANQGSEA. The ends lost 4 bases at V and 5 bases at J; junction bases unmatched: 4. RNA transcripts provided the template for amplifying TCR beta CDR3 regions. The library came from an HTBI-primed first-round RT-PCR and a second-round multiplex PCR. TCRdb processed the multiplex PCR reads anew with MiXCR; each CDR3 protein has one entry. The repertoire consists of roughly 380,000 distinct CDR3 sequences, with roughly 14% occurring once and the leading ten covering around 6.6%. Over 18 months of follow-up, stable hyperthyroidism required that no ophthalmopathy appear. Ages of hyperthyroidism patients ran from 18 to 65, and their diagnoses were new, under 2 months' duration.

Input material: peripheral blood. This clonotype was sampled from a young woman with stable Graves' hyperthyroidism. The chain employs TRBV29-1 and TRBJ2-7; TRBD2 agrees at 14 bases. The CDR3 loop reads CSVAGTSGSDEQYF. As DNA, the CDR3 is TGCAGCGTTGCTGGGACTAGCGGGAGCGACGAGCAGTACTTC.